Listed here are 6 T cell receptor beta chains from one sample, sequenced in a study of immune characteristics of hereditary and idiopathic chronic pancreatitis. The pancreas tissue came from patients undergoing total pancreatectomy with islet autotransplantation. Data came from immunoSEQ multiplex PCR; TCRdb stores just in-frame clones and leaves some out. The table records 1,300 to 1,500 clones, approximately 69% of them present only once. Sequencing was done on a sample of pancreas tissue with hereditary chronic pancreatitis. All receptors derive from a human donor with chronic pancreatitis.

The CDR3 reads CAIRPGQGSTTNEKLFF. The CDR3, as DNA: TGTGCCATCAGACCGGGACAGGGGTCTACAACTAATGAAAAACTGTTTTTT. The rearrangement joins TRBV10-3 to TRBJ1-4; 10 bases fit TRBD1. V dropped 6 bases and J dropped 0; count of bases not matched to a gene: 7. The CDR3 is 17 amino acids. Germline lookup yields CDR1 ENHRY and CDR2 SYGVKD.

In DNA form, the CDR3 reads TGTGCCAGCAGCGACCTACAAGGAGCTGGGGAAGCTTTCTTT. Translated, it gives CASSDLQGAGEAFF. The chain couples TRBV9 to TRBJ1-1; D ambiguous. V shed 3 bases and J shed 8 bases, with 17 bases lying between them. This CDR3 is built from 14 residues. The germline gives CDR1 SGDLS, CDR2 YYNGEE.

The chain uses TRBV7-9 and TRBJ1-4; 7 nucleotides agree with TRBD1. The CDR3 totals 15 residues. The germline gives CDR1 SEHNR, CDR2 FQNEAQ (reference sequence). V shed 5 bases and J 6 bases; nucleotides not matched to a gene: 9. As DNA, the CDR3 is TGTGCCAGCAGCCCAAGGACAGGATCTTATGAAAAACTGTTTTTT. It specifies CASSPRTGSYEKLFF.

The genes are TRBV28 and TRBJ2-1; D might be TRBD1 (6 bases). Trimming left V 6 bases short and J 7 bases short, with 13 bases between. Germline V gene sequence: CDR1 MDHEN, CDR2 SYDVKM. This CDR3 has 13 residues. The CDR3 DNA sequence: TGTGCCAGCAGCCCCCACAGGGTAAATGAGCAGTTCTTC. This codes for CASSPHRVNEQFF. Filled out from reference TRBV28 and TRBJ2-1, the complete variable domain reads DVKVTQSSRYLVKRTGEKVFLECVQDMDHENMFWYRQDPGLGLRLIYFSYDVKMKEKGDIPEGYSVSREKKERFSLILESASTNQTSMYLCASSPHRVNEQFFGPGTRLTVL.

In nucleotides, the CDR3 is TGTGCCAGCAGTGAACGCGGCGTCTACAATGAGCAGTTCTTC. It codes for CASSERGVYNEQFF. The chain recombines TRBV6-1 with TRBJ2-1; unclear D gene. Trimming took 2 bases from V and 3 from J, leaving 8 bases between them. The CDR3 has 14 residues. CDR1 and CDR2 (germline): MNHNS, SASEGT.

This clone was seen a few times. The rearrangement joins TRBV6-1 to TRBJ1-1; D call uncertain. Germline CDR1 reads MNHNS; CDR2 reads SASEGT. Trimming cost V 4 bases and J 0 bases, with 15 bases left between them. The CDR3 extends over 16 amino acids. This CDR3 reads CASSAGHFTMNTEAFF. CDR3 sequence (DNA): TGTGCCAGCAGTGCCGGTCACTTCACTATGAACACTGAAGCTTTCTTT.